What follows describes a single TCR beta chain. One end of the junction varies from germline; a read error may be responsible. The germline V gene encodes CDR1 LGHDT and CDR2 YNNKEL (reference sequence). The CDR3 totals 18 residues. Then a second PCR, running roughly 6 to 11 cycles, was carried out with a sample-barcoded 5' primer and a J-beta primer mix. TCRdb called the 5' RACE reads again in MiXCR, with one record for every CDR3 protein. The table has 600,000 to 850,000 distinct CDR3 sequences, 20% to 30% seen once. The sample is drawn from a study of blood T cells in healthy people across ages. This sample also appeared in a second study, on T cells of mothers and their children. Per that study: Extracted RNA, in its entirety, went into cDNA synthesis at around 1.5 ug per 15 ul.

Input material: blood. V and J are TRBV3-1 and TRBJ2-5; TRBD2 matches at 12 bases. The receptor's source is a boy aged 5-17 years in good health. CDR3 loop: CASSQETSGSQAQETQYF. The CDR3 DNA is TGTGCCAGCAGTCAAGAGACTAGCGGGAGCCAGGCCCAAGAGACCCAGTACTTC.